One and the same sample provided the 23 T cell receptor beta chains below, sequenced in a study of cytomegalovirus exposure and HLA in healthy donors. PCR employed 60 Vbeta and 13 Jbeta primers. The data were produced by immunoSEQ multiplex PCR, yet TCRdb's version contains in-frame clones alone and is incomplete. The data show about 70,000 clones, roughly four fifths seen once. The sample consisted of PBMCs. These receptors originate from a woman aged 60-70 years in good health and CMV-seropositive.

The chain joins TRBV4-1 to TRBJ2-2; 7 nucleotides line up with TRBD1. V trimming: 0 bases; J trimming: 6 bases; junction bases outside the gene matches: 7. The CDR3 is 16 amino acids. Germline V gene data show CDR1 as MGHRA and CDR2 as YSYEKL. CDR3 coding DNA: TGCGCCAGCAGCCAAGAACAGGGGCCTGTGGCCGGGGAGCTGTTTTTT. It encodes CASSQEQGPVAGELFF.

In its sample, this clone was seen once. The CDR3 bases are TGTGCCATCAGTGGGGACAGGGGTTCTTCACCCCTCCACTTT. Protein product: CAISGDRGSSPLHF. The chain carries TRBV10-3 and TRBJ1-6, with TRBD1 identical over 10 bases. Per germline, CDR1 ENHRY and CDR2 SYGVKD. The J segment lost 9 bases and the V segment lost 4 bases, leaving 3 bases of the junction unmatched. The CDR3 is made up of 14 amino acids.

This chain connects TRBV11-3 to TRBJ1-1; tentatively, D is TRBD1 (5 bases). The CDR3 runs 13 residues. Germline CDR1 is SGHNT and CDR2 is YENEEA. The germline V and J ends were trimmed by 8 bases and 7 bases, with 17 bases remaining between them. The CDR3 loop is CASETQGKGEAFF. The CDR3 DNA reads TGTGCCAGCGAAACTCAGGGTAAGGGTGAAGCTTTCTTT.

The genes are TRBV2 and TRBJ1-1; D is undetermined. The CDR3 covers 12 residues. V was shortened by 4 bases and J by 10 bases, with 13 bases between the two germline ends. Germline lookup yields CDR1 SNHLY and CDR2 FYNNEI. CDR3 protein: CASSVVPRGAFF. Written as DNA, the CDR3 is TGTGCCAGCAGTGTTGTACCTCGGGGAGCTTTCTTT.

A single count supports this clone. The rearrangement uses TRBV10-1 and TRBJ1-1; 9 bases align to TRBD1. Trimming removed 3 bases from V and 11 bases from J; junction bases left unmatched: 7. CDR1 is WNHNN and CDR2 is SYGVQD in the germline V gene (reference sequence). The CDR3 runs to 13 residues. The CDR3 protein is CASSDPGTGNAFF. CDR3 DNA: TGCGCCAGCAGTGACCCCGGGACAGGGAACGCTTTCTTT.

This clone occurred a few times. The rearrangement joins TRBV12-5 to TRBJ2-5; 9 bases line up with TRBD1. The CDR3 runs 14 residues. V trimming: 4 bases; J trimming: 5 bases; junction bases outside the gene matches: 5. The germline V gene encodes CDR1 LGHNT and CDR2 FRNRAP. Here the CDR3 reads CASGSGTGHETQYF. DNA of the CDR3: TGTGCTAGTGGTTCCGGGACAGGGCATGAGACCCAGTACTTC.

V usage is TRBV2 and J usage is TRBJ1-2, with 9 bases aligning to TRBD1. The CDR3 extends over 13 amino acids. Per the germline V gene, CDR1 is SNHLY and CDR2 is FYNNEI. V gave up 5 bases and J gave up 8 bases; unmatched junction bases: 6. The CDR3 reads CASSPGTGKGYTF. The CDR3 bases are TGTGCCAGCAGTCCTGGGACAGGGAAGGGCTACACCTTC. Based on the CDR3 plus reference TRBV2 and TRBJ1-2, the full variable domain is EPEVTQTPSHQVTQMGQEVILRCVPISNHLYFYWYRQILGQKVEFLVSFYNNEISEKSEIFDDQFSVERPDGSNFTLKIRSTKLEDSAMYFCASSPGTGKGYTFGSGTRLTVV.

The CDR3 region has the DNA TGTGCCAGCAGGGGCCGGGGGGCCGGGGAGCTGTTTTTT. It yields the protein CASRGRGAGELFF. The rearrangement joins TRBV2 to TRBJ2-2, with 7 bases that match TRBD2. Germline-derived CDR1 and CDR2 are SNHLY and FYNNEI. The CDR3 is 13 residues long. V lost 6 bases and J lost 6; bases outside the gene matches: 4.

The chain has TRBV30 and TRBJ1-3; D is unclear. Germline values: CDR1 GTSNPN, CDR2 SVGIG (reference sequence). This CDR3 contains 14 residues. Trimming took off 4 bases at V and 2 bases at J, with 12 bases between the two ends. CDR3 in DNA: TGTGCCTGGAAACCGGGAAACACTGGAAACACCATATATTTT. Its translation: CAWKPGNTGNTIYF.

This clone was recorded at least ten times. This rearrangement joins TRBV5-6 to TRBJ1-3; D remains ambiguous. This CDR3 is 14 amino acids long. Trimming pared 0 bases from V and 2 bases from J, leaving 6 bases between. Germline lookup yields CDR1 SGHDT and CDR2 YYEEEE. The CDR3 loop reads CASSLGHPGNTIYF. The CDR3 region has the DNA TGTGCCAGCAGCTTGGGACACCCTGGAAACACCATATATTTT.

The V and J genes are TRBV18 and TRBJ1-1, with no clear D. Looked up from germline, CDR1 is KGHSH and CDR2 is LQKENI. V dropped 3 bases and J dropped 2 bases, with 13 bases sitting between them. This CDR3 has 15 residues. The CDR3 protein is CASSPRGGSNTEAFF. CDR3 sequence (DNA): TGTGCCAGCTCACCTCGTGGTGGGAGCAACACTGAAGCTTTCTTT.

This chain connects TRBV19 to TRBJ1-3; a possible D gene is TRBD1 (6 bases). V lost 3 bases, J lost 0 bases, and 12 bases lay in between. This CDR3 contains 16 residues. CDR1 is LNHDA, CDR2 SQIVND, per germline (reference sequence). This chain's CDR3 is CASSISATGSGNTIYF. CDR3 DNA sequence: TGTGCCAGTAGTATTTCCGCGACAGGCTCTGGAAACACCATATATTTT. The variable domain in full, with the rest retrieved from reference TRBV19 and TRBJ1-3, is DGGITQSPKYLFRKEGQNVTLSCEQNLNHDAMYWYRQDPGQGLRLIYYSQIVNDFQKGDIAEGYSVSREKKESFPLTVTSAQKNPTAFYLCASSISATGSGNTIYFGEGSWLTVV.

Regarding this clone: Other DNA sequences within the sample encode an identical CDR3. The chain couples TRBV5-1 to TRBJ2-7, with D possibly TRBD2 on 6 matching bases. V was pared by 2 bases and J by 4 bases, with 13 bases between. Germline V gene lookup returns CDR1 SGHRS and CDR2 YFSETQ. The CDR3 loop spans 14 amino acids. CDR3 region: CASSFWTTDYEQYF. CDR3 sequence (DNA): TGCGCCAGCAGCTTTTGGACTACCGATTACGAGCAGTACTTC.

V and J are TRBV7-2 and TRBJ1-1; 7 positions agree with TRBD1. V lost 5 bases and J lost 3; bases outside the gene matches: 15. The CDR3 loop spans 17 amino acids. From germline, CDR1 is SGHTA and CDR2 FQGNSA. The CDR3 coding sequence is TGTGCCAGCAGCGTACCGCCGACAGGGTGGGGTCACACTGAAGCTTTCTTT. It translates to CASSVPPTGWGHTEAFF.

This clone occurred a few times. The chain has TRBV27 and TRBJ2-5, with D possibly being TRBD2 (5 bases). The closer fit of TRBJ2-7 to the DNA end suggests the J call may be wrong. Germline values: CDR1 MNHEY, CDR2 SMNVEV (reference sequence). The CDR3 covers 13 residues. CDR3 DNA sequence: TGTGCCAGCAGCGGGAACATAGCCTACGAGCAGTACTTC. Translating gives CASSGNIAYEQYF.

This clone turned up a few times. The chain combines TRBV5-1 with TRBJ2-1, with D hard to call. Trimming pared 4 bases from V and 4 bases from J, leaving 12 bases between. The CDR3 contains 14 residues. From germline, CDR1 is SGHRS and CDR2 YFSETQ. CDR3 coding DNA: TGCGCCAGCAGCACAGCACTGTCATACAATGAGCAGTTCTTC. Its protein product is CASSTALSYNEQFF.

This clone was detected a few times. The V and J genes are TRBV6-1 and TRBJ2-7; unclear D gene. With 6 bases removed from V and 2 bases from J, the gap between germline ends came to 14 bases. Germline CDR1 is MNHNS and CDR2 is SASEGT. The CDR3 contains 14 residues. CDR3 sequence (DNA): TGTGCCAGCAGCCTAATCTCAGGCACCTACGAGCAGTACTTC. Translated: CASSLISGTYEQYF.

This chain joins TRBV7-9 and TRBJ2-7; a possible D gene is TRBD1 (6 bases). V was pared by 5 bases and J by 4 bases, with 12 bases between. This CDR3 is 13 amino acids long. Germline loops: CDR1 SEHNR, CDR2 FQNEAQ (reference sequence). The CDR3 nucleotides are TGTGCCAGCAGCCCAGACAGGACTTACGAGCAGTACTTC. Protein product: CASSPDRTYEQYF.

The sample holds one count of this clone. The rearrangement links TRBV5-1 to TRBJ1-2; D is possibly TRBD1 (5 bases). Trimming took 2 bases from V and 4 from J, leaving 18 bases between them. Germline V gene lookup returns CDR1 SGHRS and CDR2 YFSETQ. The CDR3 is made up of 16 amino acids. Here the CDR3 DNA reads TGCGCCAGCAGCTTATCAGGGTACGAAGTGAGCTATGGCTACACCTTC. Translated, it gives CASSLSGYEVSYGYTF.

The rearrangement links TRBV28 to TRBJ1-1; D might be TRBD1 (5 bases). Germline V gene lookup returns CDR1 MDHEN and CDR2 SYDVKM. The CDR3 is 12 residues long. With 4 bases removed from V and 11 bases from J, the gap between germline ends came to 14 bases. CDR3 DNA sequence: TGTGCCAGCAGTTCCTCGGGACTCGGGGCTTTCTTT. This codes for CASSSSGLGAFF.

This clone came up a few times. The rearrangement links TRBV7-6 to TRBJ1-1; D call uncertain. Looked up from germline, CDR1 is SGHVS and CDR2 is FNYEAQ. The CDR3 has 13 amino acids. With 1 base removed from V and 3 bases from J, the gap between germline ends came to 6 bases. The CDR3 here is CASSLGGDTEAFF. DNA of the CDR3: TGTGCCAGCAGCTTAGGGGGAGACACTGAAGCTTTCTTT.

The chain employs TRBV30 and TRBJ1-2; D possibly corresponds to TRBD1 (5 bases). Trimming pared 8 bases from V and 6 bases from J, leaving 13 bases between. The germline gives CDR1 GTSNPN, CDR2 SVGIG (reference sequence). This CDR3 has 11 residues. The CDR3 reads CAVRGGHGYTF. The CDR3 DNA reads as TGTGCCGTCCGGGGGGGACATGGCTACACCTTC.

This chain's CDR3 is CASSSGLAESDTQYF. The DNA for the CDR3 is TGCGCCAGCAGCTCGGGACTAGCGGAATCAGATACGCAGTATTTT. V gene TRBV5-1 combines with J gene TRBJ2-3, with 11 bases aligning to TRBD2. Germline trimming cut 3 bases from V and 4 bases from J; bases unmatched to any gene: 4. The CDR3 consists of 15 residues. From germline, CDR1 is SGHRS and CDR2 YFSETQ.